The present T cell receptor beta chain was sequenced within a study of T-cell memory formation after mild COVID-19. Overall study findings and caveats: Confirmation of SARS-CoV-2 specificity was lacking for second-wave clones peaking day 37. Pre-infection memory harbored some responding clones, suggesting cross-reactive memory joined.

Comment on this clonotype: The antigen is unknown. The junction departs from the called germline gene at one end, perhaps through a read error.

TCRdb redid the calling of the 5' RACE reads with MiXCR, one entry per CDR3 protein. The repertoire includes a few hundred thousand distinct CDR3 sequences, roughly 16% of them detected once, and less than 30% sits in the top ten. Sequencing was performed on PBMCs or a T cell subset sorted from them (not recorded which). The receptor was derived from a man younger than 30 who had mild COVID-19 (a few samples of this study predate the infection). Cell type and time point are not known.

The CDR3 DNA reads as TGTGCCACCAGTTATTTCCGGGGGGTTCAGCCCCAGCATTTT. Its translation: CATSYFRGVQPQHF. J is TRBJ1-5 and V is TRBV24-1, with a tentative D call TRBD1 (5 bases). Germline V gene data show CDR1 as KGHDR and CDR2 as SFDVKD. The CDR3 loop spans 14 amino acids.